This TCR beta chain was captured by sequencing in a study of T cells after yellow fever vaccination (dated by TCRdb to the late 2010s). Describing the broader study: Libraries from fractions with low cell numbers were prepared with the SMART-Seq v4 Ultra Low Input RNA kit. Blood was drawn at multiple timepoints before and after primary and secondary immunization, with bulk PBMC replicates and cell subsets isolated. Two healthy male donors, one aged 18 to 30 and one aged 30 to 40 years, made up the cohort. Bulk TCR alpha and beta repertoires were sequenced longitudinally to track T-cell clones before and after primary and booster YFV17D yellow fever vaccination.

Results and caveats for the whole study, not just this receptor: A small share of clonotypes occurred in both CD4 and CD8 compartments, likely arising from convergent recombination. The study included only a couple of donors, which limits how far the findings can be generalized. Compared with the primary T-cell response, the secondary T-cell response was faster but weaker, reaching its peak on day 5 rather than on day 15. Because abundant contaminating clonotypes from the bulk population could be contained in FACS-sorted repertoires, computational filtering was required. Most clones expanded after primary vaccination (96% of CD4 and roughly 91% of CD8) were re-detected after the booster, suggesting that broad memory maintenance occurred.

CDR3 length: 17 amino acids, cysteine to phenylalanine. Kept here is only the CDR3 DNA, which spans 51 bases and is read in frame from base 1. As encoded in the germline V gene, CDR1 is MNHNS while CDR2 is SASEGT. Clipping removes 6 bases from V and 3 bases from J, with 14 as the unmatched junction base count. TCR cDNA was made using 5'RACE template switching, a step that added a universal primer site and unique molecular identifiers. Priming for cDNA synthesis came from both the TCR alpha and TCR beta constant segments. Two PCR steps were used to amplify libraries, with sample barcodes and sequencing adapters being added in the second step. Sequencing of libraries was performed on Illumina HiSeq 2500 (2x100 bp) or NovaSeq (2x150 bp). As for how the authors treated the data: Reads were demultiplexed and collapsed into UMI consensus sequences with MIGEC, and V(D)J alignment was performed with MiXCR. Vaccine-responding clonotypes were identified with edgeR using replicate PBMC samples, with FDR below 0.01 and a log2 fold change above 5 up to day 15 being required. Bulk clonotypes were assigned CD4 or CD8 identity according to which sequenced CD4 or CD8 repertoire held them at higher abundance. TCRdb redid the processing of the public reads, applying fastp at Q25 and MiXCR, and retained in-frame beta chains. For every CDR3 protein sequence, its rows merge into one entry that carries the most common genes and DNA. It is TCRdb's table, rather than the study itself, that gives the V and J calls and clone size. This sample lists more than 350,000 distinct CDR3 sequences; approximately 10% were detected once. The ten largest clones take up roughly a sixth of the sample.

This clonotype appeared a few times. Its antigen is not yet known. No base quality information exists; no much larger clone differs at one position. Per the publication, the treatment or condition label means: live attenuated yellow fever vaccine strain. Two biological replicates of bulk PBMCs were collected at each blood-draw timepoint. PBMCs were isolated from peripheral blood using a standard Ficoll-Paque protocol. RNA was extracted with TriZol from bulk PBMCs, CD4 and CD8 fractions, and dextramer-positive and dextramer-negative fractions. The receptor chain draws on TRBV6-1 and TRBJ2-5, with TRBD2 identical over 9 junction bases. The sequence was collected from a man aged 18 to 35 who received the YFV17D yellow fever vaccine. The sequencing used PBMCs, collected on the day of the first yellow fever vaccination. The DNA is as follows: TGTGCCAGCAGCCGCACGTTAGCGGGGGATACAAAAGAGACCCAGTACTTC. Translated, it reads CASSRTLAGDTKETQYF.